The 7 T cell receptor beta chains below all came from one sample that was sequenced in a study of CD8 T cells in ankylosing spondylitis. These receptors lack a known antigen. Notes on the study in general: What seemed typical of ankylosing spondylitis blood was a TCR beta motif built from under 10 highly homologous variants.

TCRdb analysed the 5' RACE reads with MiXCR anew, one entry per CDR3 protein. The data hold around 440,000 distinct CDR3 sequences, with 17% observed a single time. Sequenced material: blood, either unsorted or a sorted T cell fraction (not recorded which). These receptors were taken from a male donor with ankylosing spondylitis.

The chain joins TRBV2 to TRBJ1-3, with D perhaps matching TRBD1 (5 bases). Germline CDR1 SNHLY, CDR2 FYNNEI. V lost 3 bases to trimming and J lost 3 bases, with 9 bases between them. The CDR3 covers 14 residues. This CDR3 is CASSERGVGNTIYF. The DNA for the CDR3 is TGTGCCAGCAGTGAGAGAGGGGTTGGAAACACCATATATTTT.

The chain combines TRBV10-3 with TRBJ2-7; D possibly uses TRBD1 or TRBD2 (5 bases each). CDR3 size: 14 residues. Trimming took 7 bases from V and 1 from J, leaving 14 bases between them. The germline V gene encodes CDR1 ENHRY and CDR2 SYGVKD. The CDR3 region has the DNA TGTGCCATCAACGAAGGGGACGTATCCTACGAGCAGTACTTC. This gives the protein CAINEGDVSYEQYF.

Many counts were recorded for this clonotype. The V call is TRBV12-3 or TRBV12-4, the J call TRBJ2-2, with TRBD1 matching 8 bases. The V and J ends lost 9 bases and 1 base, in that order; junction bases with no gene match: 7. The CDR3 length is 15 residues. Here the CDR3 DNA reads TGTGCCAGTTCCGACAGGGGAAGGAACACCGGGGAGCTGTTTTTT. Its translation: CASSDRGRNTGELFF.

The chain employs TRBV6-1 and TRBJ1-2, with TRBD1 identical over 9 bases. Germline trimming cut 6 bases from V and 7 bases from J; bases unmatched to any gene: 9. CDR3 size: 14 residues. CDR1 is MNHNS, CDR2 SASEGT, per germline. CDR3 DNA: TGTGCCAGCAGAACCACCGACAGGGGGACTGGCTACACCTTC. Its translation is CASRTTDRGTGYTF.

The genes are TRBV29-1 and TRBJ1-2; no clear D gene. The germline gives CDR1 SQVTM, CDR2 ANQGSEA. V lost 7 bases and J lost 3, with 9 bases in between. The CDR3 contains 11 residues. The CDR3 DNA sequence: TGCAGCGCCGGGCTTGACTATGGCTACACCTTC. Translated: CSAGLDYGYTF. The full variable domain, rest sourced from reference TRBV29-1 and TRBJ1-2, is SAVISQKPSRDICQRGTSLTIQCQVDSQVTMMFWYRQQPGQSLTLIATANQGSEATYESGFVIDKFPISRPNLTFSTLTVSNMSPEDSSIYLCSAGLDYGYTFGSGTRLTVV.

In this sample, this clonotype turned up a few times. This rearrangement joins TRBV7-2 to TRBJ2-5; 9 bases line up with TRBD2. The junction had 5 bases not matched to a gene; V was cut back by 5 bases and J by 7 bases. This CDR3 is built from 13 residues. The germline V gene encodes CDR1 SGHTA and CDR2 FQGNSA. The CDR3 reads CASSPGTSTTQYF. CDR3 DNA sequence: TGTGCCAGCAGCCCCGGGACTAGCACGACCCAGTACTTC.

This clonotype was seen a few times. V is TRBV30 and J is TRBJ1-5; 7 bases line up with TRBD1. Looked up from germline, CDR1 is GTSNPN and CDR2 is SVGIG (reference sequence). J lost 7 bases, V lost 0 bases, and 9 bases had no gene match. The CDR3 sequence is 15 residues long. CDR3 in DNA: TGTGCCTGGAGTGTGCAGGGGGTCTTCAGACAGCCCCAGCATTTT. Protein sequence: CAWSVQGVFRQPQHF.